This TCR beta chain comes out of a study of blood T cells in healthy people across ages. A second PCR, run for about 6 to 12 cycles, used a sample-barcoded 5' primer plus a J-beta primer mix. TCRdb passed the 5' RACE reads through MiXCR, listing each CDR3 protein once. The sample lists more than 750,000 distinct CDR3 sequences, almost 30% occurring once. Trimming took 5 bases from V and 4 from J, leaving 8 bases between them. CDR1 and CDR2 (germline): SQVTM, ANQGSEA. The CDR3 extends over 12 amino acids. This clonotype was observed a handful of times. The same specimen was also included in a second study, on T cells of mothers and their children.

Material for sequencing was blood. The chain employs TRBV29-1 and TRBJ1-4, with D unresolved. This clonotype originated in a woman between 35 and 50 years old in good health. CDR3 region: CSVRSGNEKLFF. Here the CDR3 DNA reads TGCAGCGTTCGAAGTGGTAATGAAAAACTGTTTTTT.